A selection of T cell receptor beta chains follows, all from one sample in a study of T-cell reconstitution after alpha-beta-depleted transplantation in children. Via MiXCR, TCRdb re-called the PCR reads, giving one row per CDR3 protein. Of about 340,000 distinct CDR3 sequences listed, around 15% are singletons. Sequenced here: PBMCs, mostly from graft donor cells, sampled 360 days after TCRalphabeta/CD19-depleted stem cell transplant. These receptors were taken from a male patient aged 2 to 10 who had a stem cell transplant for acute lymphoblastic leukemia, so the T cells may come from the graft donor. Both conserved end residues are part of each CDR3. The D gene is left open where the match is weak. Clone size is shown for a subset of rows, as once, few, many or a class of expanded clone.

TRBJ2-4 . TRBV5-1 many TGCGCCAGCAGCTTGGTGGGCGGGACTAAAAACATTCAGTACTTC CASSLVGGTKNIQYF
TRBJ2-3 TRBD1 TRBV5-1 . TGCGCCAGCAGCTTGGCAGGACAGGGAGCAGATACGCAGTATTTT CASSLAGQGADTQYF
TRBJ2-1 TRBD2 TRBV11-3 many TGTGCCAGCAGCCATGGGCGGGAGCCCGGTTTTGAGCAGTTCTTC CASSHGREPGFEQFF
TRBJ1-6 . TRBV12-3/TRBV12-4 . TGTGCCAGGGAGACAGTCCCGCTTAGTTCACCCCTCCACTTT CARETVPLSSPLHF
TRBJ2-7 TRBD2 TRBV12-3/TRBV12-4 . TGTGCCAGCAGTCCTCCTAGCGGGAGGCGCTGCGAGCAGTACTTC CASSPPSGRRCEQYF
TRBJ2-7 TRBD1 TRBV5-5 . TGTGCCAGCAGCTCTGCCGGGACAGGGCTGTACGAGCAGTACTTC CASSSAGTGLYEQYF
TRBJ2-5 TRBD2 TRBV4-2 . TGTGCCAGCAGCCAGGGACTAGCGGGAGAGGGAAAAGAGACCCAGTACTTC CASSQGLAGEGKETQYF
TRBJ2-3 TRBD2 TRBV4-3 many TGCGCCAGCAGCCAAGGGGGGGGTACGCAGTATTTT CASSQGGGTQYF
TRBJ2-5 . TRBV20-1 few TGCAGTGCTAAGGCCAGGGCCAGAGAGACCCAGTACTTC CSAKARARETQYF
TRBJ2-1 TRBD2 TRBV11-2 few TGTGCCAGCAGCTTCCCCCCATACCGGGAGGGCGCTGAGCAGTTCTTC CASSFPPYREGAEQFF
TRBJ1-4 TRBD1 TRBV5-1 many TGCGCCAGCAGCTTGGTAGGGACAGAGAATGAAAAACTGTTTTTT CASSLVGTENEKLFF
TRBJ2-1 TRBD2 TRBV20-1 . TGCAGTGCTAGTGCCGGGGGGTACAATGAGCAGTTCTTC CSASAGGYNEQFF
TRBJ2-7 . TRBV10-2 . TGCGCCAGCAAGGGCCCGGGACAAAACTACGAGCAGTACTTC CASKGPGQNYEQYF
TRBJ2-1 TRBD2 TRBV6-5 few TGTGCCAGCAGTTACGAGGGGCCCGGTAGCGGGAGGAGGCACAATGAGCAGTTCTTC CASSYEGPGSGRRHNEQFF
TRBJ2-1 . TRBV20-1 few TGCAGTGCTAGAGATCGGCTCAACCACAATGAGCAGTTCTTC CSARDRLNHNEQFF
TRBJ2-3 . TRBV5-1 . TGCGCCAGCAGCTTGGCGGGCGGGATCACAGATACGCAGTATTTT CASSLAGGITDTQYF
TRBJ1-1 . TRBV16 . TGTGCCAGCAGCCCGGATATGAACACTGAAGCTTTCTTT CASSPDMNTEAFF
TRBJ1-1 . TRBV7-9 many TGTGCCAGCAGCCGCTACACTGAAGCTTTCTTT CASSRYTEAFF
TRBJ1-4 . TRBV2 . TGTGCCAGCAGTGCTTTCTTAAGGGCTCATATGTGGGTGCTGTTTTTT CASSAFLRAHMWVLFF
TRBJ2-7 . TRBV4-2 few TGTGCCAGCAGCCAAGATTTGGGTCCCCTCGAGCAGTACTTC CASSQDLGPLEQYF
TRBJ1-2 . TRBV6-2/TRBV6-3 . TGTGCCAGCACCCCGTCCAGGCTCTATGGCTACACCTTC CASTPSRLYGYTF
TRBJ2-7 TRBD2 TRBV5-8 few TGTGCCAGCGGAAGCGGGATCGCCGGCTACGAGCAGTACTTC CASGSGIAGYEQYF
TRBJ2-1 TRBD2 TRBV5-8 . TGTGCCAGCAGCCCGGGGGGAGGAGGGGCCCTCTTC CASSPGGGGALF
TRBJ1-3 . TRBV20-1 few TGCAGTGCTAGTACGGCCGCCAACACCATATATTTT CSASTAANTIYF
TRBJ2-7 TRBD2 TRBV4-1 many TGCGCCAGCAGCCGAAGCCTAGCGGGATTCTCCTACGAGCAGTACTTC CASSRSLAGFSYEQYF
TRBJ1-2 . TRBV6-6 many TGTGCCAGCAGTTACCGAAGCGATGGCTACACCTTC CASSYRSDGYTF
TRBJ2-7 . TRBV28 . TGTGCCAGCAGCCCCCATGGACAGATCTACGAGCAGTACTTC CASSPHGQIYEQYF
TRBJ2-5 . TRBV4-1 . TGCGCCAGCAGCCCGGGAGTGAGGGAAGAGACCCAGTACTTC CASSPGVREETQYF
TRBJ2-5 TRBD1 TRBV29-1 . TGCAGCGTTGATCGACAGGGGGCTGGGGAGACCCAGTACTTC CSVDRQGAGETQYF
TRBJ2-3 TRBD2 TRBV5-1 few TGCGCCAGCAGCTTGGCCCCGGGAGGACGCACAGATACGCAGTATTTT CASSLAPGGRTDTQYF
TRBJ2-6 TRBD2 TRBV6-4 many TGTGCCAGCAGTGAGGGAGGGTTGCTACCTGGGGCCAACGTCCTGACTTTC CASSEGGLLPGANVLTF
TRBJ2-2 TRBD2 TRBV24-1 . TGTGCCACCAGTGATTTCTCTACTAGCGGTTCGTTCCCCGGGGAGCTGTTTTTT CATSDFSTSGSFPGELFF
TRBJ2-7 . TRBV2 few TGTGCCAGCAGTGAAACGGGGCCCTCCTACGAGCAGTACTTC CASSETGPSYEQYF
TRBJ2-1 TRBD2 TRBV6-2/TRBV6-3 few TGTGCCAGCAGTCCACCTGGGACTAGTTCCTACAATGAGCAGTTCTTC CASSPPGTSSYNEQFF
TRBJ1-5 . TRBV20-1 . TGCAGCGGAAGACATCCCAATAGCAATCAGCCCCAGCATTTT CSGRHPNSNQPQHF